The 20 T cell receptor beta chains below come from one sample, sequenced in a study of OX40 agonist ivuxolimab in advanced cancers. Only in-frame clones appear in the TCRdb table, and some are missing; sequencing was by immunoSEQ multiplex PCR. The top ten clones hold roughly 13% of a sample with about 60,000 clones, about 90% of them seen once. This material consisted of CD4+ or CD8+ T cells sorted from blood, taken in a trial of the OX40 agonist ivuxolimab. The source of these receptors is an adult with an advanced solid tumor such as melanoma, head and neck, liver or kidney cancer.

This chain connects TRBV29-1 to TRBJ2-2, with D unclear. This CDR3 is 10 amino acids long. Trimming removed 3 bases at V and 7 bases at J, with 3 bases between. Germline CDR1 is SQVTM and CDR2 is ANQGSEA. The CDR3 is CSVEDGELFF. Written as DNA, the CDR3 is TGCAGCGTTGAGGACGGGGAGCTGTTTTTT.

The chain employs TRBV6-5 and TRBJ2-3; D remains ambiguous. V lost 6 bases and J lost 6, with 13 bases in between. Germline lookup yields CDR1 MNHEY and CDR2 SVGAGI. The CDR3 consists of 13 residues. Written as DNA, the CDR3 is TGTGCCAGCAGCCGTATTGACACTGATACGCAGTATTTT. Translation: CASSRIDTDTQYF.

This chain links TRBV6-5 with TRBJ1-1; the D is unclear. This CDR3 contains 14 residues. Germline CDR1 is MNHEY and CDR2 is SVGAGI. V gave up 1 base and J gave up 3 bases, with 9 bases separating them. Written as DNA, the CDR3 is TGTGCCAGCAGTTACTTGGGAGAAGACACTGAAGCTTTCTTT. This encodes CASSYLGEDTEAFF.

The chain combines TRBV28 with TRBJ2-1; D assignment may be TRBD1 or TRBD2 (6 bases each). The CDR3 is 14 residues long. CDR1 and CDR2 (germline): MDHEN, SYDVKM. Trimming shortened V by 3 bases and J by 4 bases, and 10 bases separated the two germline ends. The chain's CDR3 is CASSFGGGYNEQFF. CDR3 bases: TGTGCCAGCAGTTTTGGAGGGGGGTACAATGAGCAGTTCTTC.

CDR3 DNA sequence: TGTGCCAGCAGTCCGGTGGAGGGGAGAAACACCATATATTTT. It translates to CASSPVEGRNTIYF. J is TRBJ1-3 and V is TRBV6-1, with a possible D match to TRBD1 (5 bases). This CDR3 is 14 amino acids long. Germline CDR1 is MNHNS and CDR2 is SASEGT. V dropped 5 bases and J dropped 5 bases, with 13 bases sitting between them.

The chain carries TRBV19 and TRBJ1-2; D gene unclear. Germline V lookup: CDR1 LNHDA, CDR2 SQIVND (reference sequence). CDR3 length: 10 amino acids. The ends were cut back, 5 bases at V and 4 bases at J, with 2 bases in the middle. The CDR3 nucleotides are TGTGCCAGTAGTTCCTATGGCTACACCTTC. Translating gives CASSSYGYTF.

The chain joins TRBV5-6 to TRBJ1-1; D is perhaps TRBD1 (5 bases). Germline V gene lookup returns CDR1 SGHDT and CDR2 YYEEEE. The CDR3 extends over 15 amino acids. V gave up 0 bases and J gave up 11 bases, with 20 bases separating them. CDR3 sequence (DNA): TGTGCCAGCAGCTTGGTGGCGCAGGGCCCTGCACTTGCTTTCTTT. This translates into CASSLVAQGPALAFF.

Turning to this clone: At one of its ends the junction is not consistent with the germline gene, which may arise from a read error. This sequence joins TRBV7-6 and TRBJ2-1; 8 bases are shared with TRBD1. Germline V gives CDR1 SGHVS, CDR2 FNYEAQ. The CDR3 contains 16 residues. DNA for the CDR3: TGTGCCAGCAGCTCGAACAGGGGGAACTCCCACAATGAGCAGTTCTTC. This codes for CASSSNRGNSHNEQFF.

V usage is TRBV27 and J usage is TRBJ1-2; no clear D. CDR1 MNHEY and CDR2 SMNVEV come from the germline V gene (reference sequence). The CDR3 extends over 14 amino acids. V was clipped by 7 bases and J by 1 base, with 13 bases between them. As DNA, the CDR3 is TGTGCCAGCACCGGAGGGCAGTTTAACTATGGCTACACCTTC. Its protein is CASTGGQFNYGYTF.

A word on this clone: The DNA is omitted, as the CDR3 cannot be located on it reliably, and the CDR3 follows TCRdb's listing. CDR3 loop: CASSHRDPEEAFSTSAPQYF. This chain joins TRBV19 and TRBJ2-4. Germline CDR1 reads LNHDA; CDR2 reads SQIVND (reference sequence). The CDR3 sequence runs 20 residues, both termini included.

The chain joins TRBV7-8 to TRBJ1-1; D is uncertain. CDR1 and CDR2 (germline): SGHVS, FQNEAQ. This CDR3 is built from 13 residues. Trimming pared 2 bases from V and 0 bases from J, leaving 4 bases between. In DNA form, the CDR3 reads TGTGCCAGCAGCTTAATGTTGAACACTGAAGCTTTCTTT. It translates to CASSLMLNTEAFF. Drawing the rest from reference TRBV7-8 and TRBJ1-1, the complete variable domain is GAGVSQSPRYKVAKRGQDVALRCDPISGHVSLFWYQQALGQGPEFLTYFQNEAQLDKSGLPSDRFFAERPEGSVSTLKIQRTQQEDSAVYLCASSLMLNTEAFFGQGTRLTVV.

CDR3 in DNA: TGTGCCAGTATGAGCCTATCGGGGTCCTGGGGAGAATATGAAAAACTGTTTTTT. Its translation: CASMSLSGSWGEYEKLFF. The V gene is TRBV19, the J gene TRBJ1-4; D remains ambiguous. This CDR3 contains 18 residues. V was cut by 7 bases and J by 6 bases, with 27 bases left in between. Germline V gene data show CDR1 as LNHDA and CDR2 as SQIVND (reference sequence).

On this clone: Other DNA variants within this sample encode the same CDR3. The V call is TRBV6-5, the J call TRBJ2-7; weak D call: TRBD2 (5 bases). Trimming stripped 5 bases from V and 4 bases from J, with 12 bases between. The CDR3 has 13 residues. Germline CDR1 MNHEY, CDR2 SVGAGI. CDR3 sequence: CASSEGNSYEQYF. CDR3 DNA sequence: TGTGCCAGCAGTGAGGGAAATTCTTACGAGCAGTACTTC.

The chain carries TRBV27 and TRBJ1-2, with D tentatively TRBD1 (5 bases). Germline values: CDR1 MNHEY, CDR2 SMNVEV (reference sequence). The CDR3 loop spans 15 amino acids. The ends were cut back, 2 bases at V and 4 bases at J, with 14 bases in the middle. For the CDR3, the DNA is TGTGCCAGCAGTTTAAGGGGTGGCCCTCTCTATGGCTACACCTTC. Translated, it gives CASSLRGGPLYGYTF.

This chain uses TRBV13 with TRBJ2-7; possibly TRBD1 or TRBD2 for D (5 bases each). The V and J ends lost 5 bases and 6 bases respectively, with 20 bases between them. From germline, CDR1 is PRHDT and CDR2 FYEKMQ (reference sequence). This CDR3 comprises 15 residues. The CDR3 protein is CASSLGPGRTSEQYF. The CDR3, as DNA: TGTGCCAGCAGCCTGGGGCCGGGACGGACGTCCGAGCAGTACTTC.

V gene TRBV2 combines with J gene TRBJ1-2; TRBD1 agrees at 8 bases. V was clipped by 2 bases and J by 0 bases; unmatched bases: 2. Germline CDR1 and CDR2: SNHLY and FYNNEI. This CDR3 has 15 residues. The CDR3 sequence is CASSERDRTNYGYTF. CDR3 in DNA: TGTGCCAGCAGTGAAAGGGACAGGACTAACTATGGCTACACCTTC. Together with reference TRBV2 and TRBJ1-2, the CDR3 gives the full variable domain: EPEVTQTPSHQVTQMGQEVILRCVPISNHLYFYWYRQILGQKVEFLVSFYNNEISEKSEIFDDQFSVERPDGSNFTLKIRSTKLEDSAMYFCASSERDRTNYGYTFGSGTRLTVV.

This clone occurred once. The V gene is TRBV5-1, the J gene TRBJ1-5; possibly TRBD1 for D (5 bases). CDR3 size: 15 residues. The V gene lost 1 base and the J gene lost 2 bases, with 10 bases spanning the gap. Germline V gene sequence: CDR1 SGHRS, CDR2 YFSETQ. CDR3 region: CASSLNSGGNQPQHF. The CDR3 nucleotides read TGCGCCAGCAGCTTGAATTCGGGGGGCAATCAGCCCCAGCATTTT.

The CDR3 sequence is CASSLRGQNKWNEQFF. DNA of the CDR3: TGTGCCAGCAGCCTCAGGGGGCAAAACAAGTGGAATGAGCAGTTCTTC. The chain links TRBV14 to TRBJ2-1; TRBD1 matches at 8 bases. After removal of 4 bases from V and 7 bases from J, the junction contained 12 bases not matched to a gene. The CDR3 totals 16 residues. Germline V gives CDR1 SGHDN, CDR2 FVKESK.

The V call is TRBV7-3, the J call TRBJ2-2, with D possibly matching TRBD1 (5 bases). Germline V CDR1 and CDR2: SGHTA, FQGTGA. The CDR3 covers 17 residues. V gave up 1 base and J gave up 3 bases, with 15 bases separating them. The CDR3 region is CASSLISIGVDTGELFF. Written as DNA, the CDR3 is TGTGCCAGCAGCTTAATTTCAATAGGGGTTGACACCGGGGAGCTGTTTTTT.

CDR3 in DNA: TGTGCCAGCGCAGATAGGGGGTCGGATCAGCCCCAGCATTTT. It is translated as CASADRGSDQPQHF. This sequence joins TRBV27 and TRBJ1-5; the D gene is possibly TRBD1 (6 bases). Germline-derived CDR1 and CDR2 are MNHEY and SMNVEV (reference sequence). The V end was cut by 8 bases, the J end by 5 bases, with 16 bases between. The CDR3 extends over 14 amino acids.